The 11 T cell receptor beta chains given below trace back to one sample, sequenced in a study of human T cells and chemical hapten exposure. Specified time point: patch test 2, 6 weeks after DPC sensitization. Treatment meaning: therapeutic diphenylcyclopropenone sensitization with weekly scalp DPC. TCRdb fed the RACE reads into MiXCR, producing one record per CDR3 protein. Seen here are about 85,000 distinct CDR3 sequences, more than 9% observed once, and the top ten hold approximately 1.4%. The sequencing used whole blood, collected in connection with sensitization to the hapten diphenylcyclopropenone (DPC). These TCRs come from a man aged 18 to 30 with alopecia areata. Some clones in this sample may be carry-over from other donors' samples.

This clonotype appeared a few times. The rearrangement uses TRBV4-3 and TRBJ2-7; 7 bases match TRBD2. CDR1 LGHNA and CDR2 YSLEER come from the germline V gene. V shed 4 bases and J 3 bases; nucleotides not matched to a gene: 9. There are 15 residues in the CDR3. CDR3 in amino acids: CASSPGGSLLYEQYF. DNA of the CDR3: TGCGCCAGCAGCCCCGGGGGGTCCTTACTCTACGAGCAGTACTTC.

This clonotype was picked up a small number of times. This chain uses TRBV28 with TRBJ2-7; D tentatively fits TRBD1 or TRBD2 (6 bases each). CDR1 is MDHEN and CDR2 is SYDVKM in the germline V gene. Trimming shortened V by 4 bases and J by 6 bases, and 13 bases separated the two germline ends. The CDR3 loop spans 13 amino acids. This CDR3 reads CASSYRTAGEQYF. DNA for the CDR3: TGTGCCAGCAGTTACCGGACAGCGGGCGAGCAGTACTTC.

This clonotype was seen ten or more times. The rearrangement uses TRBV7-2 and TRBJ2-7; 11 positions agree with TRBD2. With V trimmed by 1 base and J by 0 bases, 8 bases remained unmatched. The CDR3 consists of 18 residues. CDR1 is SGHTA, CDR2 FQGNSA, per germline. The CDR3 region has the DNA TGTGCCAGCAGCTTAGGAGTGGCTAGCGGGGGGCACTCCTACGAGCAGTACTTC. Translating it yields CASSLGVASGGHSYEQYF.

This clonotype was picked up a small number of times. The chain recombines TRBV7-9 with TRBJ2-7, with TRBD1 matching 10 bases. Trimming took 5 bases from V and 4 from J; bases not matched to a gene: 5. Looked up from germline, CDR1 is SEHNR and CDR2 is FQNEAQ (reference sequence). The CDR3 is 14 residues long. CDR3 loop: CASSRQGAAYEQYV. Here the CDR3 DNA reads TGTGCCAGCAGCCGACAGGGGGCGGCTTACGAGCAGTACGTC.

This clonotype was seen repeatedly, ten times or more. This chain connects TRBV6-5 to TRBJ2-3; D is undetermined. The CDR3 has 14 residues. The germline V gene encodes CDR1 MNHEY and CDR2 SVGAGI. Deletions cut 6 bases from V and 2 bases from J, with 12 bases between. CDR3 sequence: CASRVSGSTDTQYF. As DNA, the CDR3 is TGTGCCAGCAGAGTTTCAGGATCCACAGATACGCAGTATTTT.

The V call is TRBV18, the J call TRBJ2-7, with 12 bases identical to TRBD1. Germline CDR1 is KGHSH and CDR2 is LQKENI. The CDR3 runs to 15 residues. V lost 3 bases and J lost 5; bases outside the gene matches: 5. This CDR3 reads CASSPGQGAGHEQYF. The DNA for the CDR3 is TGTGCCAGCTCACCGGGACAGGGGGCTGGGCACGAGCAGTACTTC.

This chain uses TRBV4-1 with TRBJ2-5; the D is unclear. Germline CDR1 is MGHRA and CDR2 is YSYEKL. The CDR3 runs 15 residues. The V end lost 6 bases, the J end lost 4 bases, and 18 bases lay between the germline ends. The CDR3 nucleotides read TGCGCCAGCAGAAAGATATCGGTTCGAGGAGAGACCCAGTACTTC. Translation: CASRKISVRGETQYF.

This clonotype was observed at least ten times. The chain combines TRBV29-1 with TRBJ2-3; D is unclear. CDR3 length equals 12 residues. Germline V gene lookup returns CDR1 SQVTM and CDR2 ANQGSEA. The V end lost 4 bases, the J end lost 2 bases, and 7 bases lay between the germline ends. DNA of the CDR3: TGCAGCGTTGCCAGCGCCACAGATACGCAGTATTTT. Protein: CSVASATDTQYF.

This clonotype was detected ten times or more. The genes are TRBV9 and TRBJ1-5; 12 nucleotides line up with TRBD1. This CDR3 spans 14 amino acids. The J segment lost 7 bases and the V segment lost 6 bases, leaving 5 bases of the junction unmatched. Germline V gene sequence: CDR1 SGDLS, CDR2 YYNGEE. The CDR3 nucleotides read TGTGCCAGCACTCCTGGGACAGGGGGCCAGCCCCAGCATTTT. Its translation: CASTPGTGGQPQHF.

This clonotype was counted at least ten times. The V gene is TRBV2, the J gene TRBJ1-6; 8 bases are a match to TRBD1. The trim removed 6 bases at V and 2 bases at J, leaving 6 bases unmatched. Germline loops: CDR1 SNHLY, CDR2 FYNNEI. The CDR3 extends over 16 amino acids. In DNA form, the CDR3 reads TGTGCCAGCAGCCCGGACAGGGCCACCTATAATTCACCCCTCCACTTT. Protein product: CASSPDRATYNSPLHF.

In its sample, this clonotype was seen a few times. The chain employs TRBV7-6 and TRBJ2-1; D is perhaps TRBD1 (5 bases). Looked up from germline, CDR1 is SGHVS and CDR2 is FNYEAQ. This CDR3 spans 15 amino acids. Trimming removed 0 bases at V and 4 bases at J, with 10 bases between. CDR3 sequence (DNA): TGTGCCAGCAGCTTAGCTTCAGGGCTGTACAATGAGCAGTTCTTC. This codes for CASSLASGLYNEQFF.